What follows is one TCR beta chain and its context. Original analysis: Estimation of nucleated cell counts relied on the amplification of reference gene primers. Using immunoSEQ multiplex PCR, the repertoire was profiled, and TCRdb retains in-frame clones only, with some absent. V and J calls plus clone size are reproduced from that table; the DNA served to infer D and trimming. The sample shows about 180,000 clones, over 90% of them seen only once. This sample stems from a study of blood T cell repertoires in COVID-19. Study details: Sources were T cells, B-cell-depleted T cells, or PBMCs; the material itself was cDNA or gDNA.

The CDR3 totals 14 residues. V lost 1 base and J lost 8, with 12 bases in between. Germline CDR1 reads SEHNR; CDR2 reads FQNEAQ (reference sequence). The V call is TRBV7-9, the J call TRBJ2-1; D gene ambiguous. This TCR was sampled from a man in his fifties or sixties with acute or convalescent COVID-19. Sequencing input: peripheral blood. DNA for the CDR3: TGTGCCAGCAGCTTAGGTAGTCGCGTCGATGAGCAGTTCTTC. This sequence encodes CASSLGSRVDEQFF.